Shown below are 3 T cell receptor beta chains from a single sample sequenced in a study of T cell responses to AZD1222 COVID-19 vaccine. Profiled with immunoSEQ multiplex PCR; TCRdb holds only in-frame clones, not every one. Here the sample spans about 100,000 clones, 85% to 90% being singletons. Sequences were derived from peripheral blood, sampled on day 0 of AZD1222 vaccination. All receptors come from an adult in good health.

This chain connects TRBV5-1 to TRBJ1-1; maybe TRBD1 (5 bases). Trimming took off 4 bases at V and 7 bases at J, with 14 bases between the two ends. Germline V CDR1 and CDR2: SGHRS, YFSETQ. This CDR3 has 13 residues. In nucleotides, the CDR3 is TGCGCCAGCAGCCTCGGGACCCTCGGTGAAGCTTTCTTT. This sequence encodes CASSLGTLGEAFF. Together with reference TRBV5-1 and TRBJ1-1, the CDR3 gives the full variable domain: KAGVTQTPRYLIKTRGQQVTLSCSPISGHRSVSWYQQTPGQGLQFLFEYFSETQRNKGNFPGRFSGRQFSNSRSEMNVSTLELGDSALYLCASSLGTLGEAFFGQGTRLTVV.

The chain combines TRBV6-1 with TRBJ1-3; no clear D. This CDR3 is 14 amino acids long. Between the trimmed V and J ends, which lost 3 bases and 3 bases, there was a span of 9 bases. Germline V CDR1 and CDR2: MNHNS, SASEGT. DNA of the CDR3: TGTGCCAGCAGTGAGAACCTGATTGGAAACACCATATATTTT. This codes for CASSENLIGNTIYF.

CDR3 residues: CASSQRLAGGSSGANVLTF. CDR3 bases: TGTGCCAGCAGCCAGCGGCTAGCGGGAGGTAGCTCTGGGGCCAACGTCCTGACTTTC. The gene calls are TRBV4-2 and TRBJ2-6; 11 bases match TRBD2. Looked up from germline, CDR1 is LGHNA and CDR2 is YNFKEQ. V shed 3 bases and J 0 bases; nucleotides not matched to a gene: 7. There are 19 residues in the CDR3.